Included here is one T cell receptor beta chain sequence, with context. The table came from immunoSEQ multiplex PCR; TCRdb's copy has only in-frame clones and leaves some out. The sample has approximately 130,000 clones; over 75% are singletons. The source of the sample is a study of blood T cell repertoires in COVID-19. For the study at large: The origin of the acute and convalescent COVID-19 samples was the United States, Italy and Spain.

Input material: peripheral blood. The receptor's source is a man aged 60 to 69 with acute or convalescent COVID-19.

The CDR3 nucleotides read TGTGCCAGCAGCGCCGGGAGCGGGAGCTATGAGCAGTTCTTC. Encoded protein: CASSAGSGSYEQFF. The rearrangement joins TRBV7-2 to TRBJ2-1; 8 bases fit TRBD2. The J segment lost 8 bases and the V segment lost 5 bases, leaving 8 bases of the junction unmatched. The CDR3 is 14 amino acids. CDR1 and CDR2 (germline): SGHTA, FQGNSA.